The present TCR beta chain was sequenced within a study of post-analysis software for immune sequencing data. Study-level points and caveats: Significantly lower normalized Chao1 diversity was seen in multiple sclerosis patients than in controls. Higher frequency in patients than in controls was seen for roughly 5 TRBV segments, with TRBV5-6, TRBV5-1 and TRBV20-1 among them.

Worth noting for this clonotype: Antigen specificity is unknown.

V lost 5 bases and J lost 6; bases outside the gene matches: 9. In germline, CDR1 is SEHNR, CDR2 FQNEAQ (reference sequence). This CDR3 has 15 amino acids. Built from TCR beta cDNA, the libraries had unique molecular identifiers in them. It was from about 0.98 to 11 million T cells that 530,000 or so cDNA molecules came. From the PCR reads, TCRdb called clonotypes with MiXCR, one entry per CDR3 protein. Of 820,000 or so distinct CDR3 sequences listed, approximately 57% are singletons. This sequence was found in a girl between 5 and 17 years old with multiple sclerosis. Sample: blood. This sequence joins TRBV7-9 and TRBJ1-5; TRBD1 aligns across 8 bases. CDR3 nucleotides: TGTGCCAGCAGCCCAGGACAGGGAGGGGGTCAGCCCCAGCATTTT. Protein sequence: CASSPGQGGGQPQHF.